Sequencing of this T cell receptor (beta chain) was carried out in a study of shared clonotypes between healthy human individuals. This CDR3 has 15 amino acids. V dropped 1 base and J dropped 6; count of bases not matched to a gene: 3. Germline V gives CDR1 SNHLY, CDR2 FYNNEI. Data came from immunoSEQ multiplex PCR; TCRdb stores just in-frame clones and leaves some out. The repertoire holds over a million clones, with 95% to 99% as singletons. This chain links TRBV2 with TRBJ1-2; 12 bases are shared with TRBD1. The specimen was naive CD4+ T cells sorted from blood. Subset meaning: CD45RA+ positively selected. The receptor's source is a man aged 25-40 years in good health. Here the CDR3 reads CASSEGDRGPHGYTF. As DNA, the CDR3 is TGTGCCAGCAGTGAAGGGGACAGGGGGCCACATGGCTACACCTTC.